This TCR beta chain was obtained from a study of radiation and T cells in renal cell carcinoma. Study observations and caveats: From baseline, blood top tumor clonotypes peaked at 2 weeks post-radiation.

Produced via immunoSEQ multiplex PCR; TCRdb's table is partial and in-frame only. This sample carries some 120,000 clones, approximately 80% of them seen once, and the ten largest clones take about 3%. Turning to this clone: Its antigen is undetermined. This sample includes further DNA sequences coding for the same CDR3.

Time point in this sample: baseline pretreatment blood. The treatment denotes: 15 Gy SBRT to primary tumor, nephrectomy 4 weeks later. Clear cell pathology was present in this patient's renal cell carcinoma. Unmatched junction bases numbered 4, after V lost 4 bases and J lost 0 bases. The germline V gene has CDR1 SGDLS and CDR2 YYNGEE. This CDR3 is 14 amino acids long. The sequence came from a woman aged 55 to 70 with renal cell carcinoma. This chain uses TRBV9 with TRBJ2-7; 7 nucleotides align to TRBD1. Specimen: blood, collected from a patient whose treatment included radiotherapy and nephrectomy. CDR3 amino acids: CASSPRQGSYEQYF. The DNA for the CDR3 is TGTGCCAGCAGCCCCCGACAGGGCTCCTACGAGCAGTACTTC. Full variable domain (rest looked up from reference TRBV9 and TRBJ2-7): DSGVTQTPKHLITATGQRVTLRCSPRSGDLSVYWYQQSLDQGLQFLIQYYNGEERAKGNILERFSAQQFPDLHSELNLSSLELGDSALYFCASSPRQGSYEQYFGPGTRLTVT.